This T cell receptor (beta chain) comes out of a study of CD8+ T cells in alopecia areata. Study summary: A regimen of oral tofacitinib, 5 to 10 mg twice daily, was given to treated patients. The study, taken as a whole, reports: Scalp and blood retained many expanded lesional clones during tofacitinib.

Extracted RNA was reverse transcribed into cDNA, the sequencing template. Libraries were prepared by immunoSEQ multiplex PCR; TCRdb keeps only in-frame clonotypes and omits some of them. The table lists fewer than 250,000 clones, roughly two fifths of them singletons, with around 0.48% in the top ten. Treatment defined: oral pan-JAK inhibitor, 5-10 mg twice daily. Those with alopecia areata gave lesional scalp punch biopsies and peripheral blood. The germline V gene has CDR1 MGHRA and CDR2 YSYEKL. Trimming shortened V by 4 bases and J by 5 bases, and 12 bases separated the two germline ends. The CDR3 is made up of 13 amino acids. Only a few counts were recorded for this clone. As yet, its antigen is unknown.

The sequencing here drew on CD4+ T cells sorted from blood, taken between weeks 30 and 35, from a patient treated with tofacitinib. J is TRBJ2-7 and V is TRBV4-1, with D perhaps assigned TRBD1 or TRBD2 (5 bases each). This TCR was sampled from a human donor with alopecia areata. CDR3 sequence: CASSRGPRHEQYF. The CDR3 DNA sequence: TGCGCCAGCAGCCGGGGACCGCGGCACGAGCAGTACTTC.